This is a list of T cell receptor beta chains from one sample in a study of shared clonotypes between healthy human individuals. Produced via immunoSEQ multiplex PCR; TCRdb's table is partial and in-frame only. Of fewer than 500,000 clones listed, about three quarters are singletons. Sequenced: PBMCs. The receptors shown here come from a woman aged 40-49 years in good health. Some clones in this sample may be carry-over from other donors' samples. CDR3s include the opening cysteine and the closing phenylalanine or tryptophan. A D gene is named only where the DNA matches it firmly. Size values are once, few and many counts, or a class for expanded clones, and some rows have none.

TRBJ2-1,TRBV18,16,TRBD2,NA,CASSPSGMSSYNEQFF
TRBJ2-7,TRBV5-4,14,NA,NA,CASRRQTYSYEQYF
TRBJ2-3,TRBV4-2,16,NA,once,CASSQSRGTGTDTQYF
TRBJ2-1,TRBV30,15,TRBD2,NA,CAWSELAGGQNEQFF
TRBJ2-1,TRBV7-8,15,TRBD2,NA,CASSPPRGRASEQFF
TRBJ2-7,TRBV5-4,14,NA,NA,CASSFPGVRGEQYF
TRBJ2-7,TRBV30,15,NA,NA,CAWSPTTPVGNEQYF
TRBJ2-5,TRBV27,15,TRBD2,NA,CASSLSGRAGETQYF
TRBJ2-5,TRBV28,16,TRBD1,NA,CASSLRAGGWMETQYF
TRBJ2-1,TRBV7-3,13,NA,NA,CASSGGTYNEQFF
TRBJ2-3,TRBV11-3,16,TRBD2,NA,CASSLRLAGGTDTQYF
TRBJ2-2,TRBV5-1,14,NA,NA,CASNPLPGAGELFF
TRBJ1-1,TRBV27,13,NA,few,CASSFPGNTEAFF
TRBJ2-2,TRBV6-1,14,NA,NA,CASSTSTDTGELFF
TRBJ2-5,TRBV5-1,16,TRBD2,NA,CASSLVAAGGGETQYF
TRBJ1-2,TRBV14,15,NA,once,CASSQVAGNGHGYTF
TRBJ1-5,TRBV6-4,16,NA,once,CASSVPGSLGNQPQHF
TRBJ1-5,TRBV6-6,14,NA,NA,CASSGTMSNQPQHF
TRBJ2-7,TRBV28,15,NA,NA,CASSTPGDHSYEQYF
TRBJ2-3,TRBV18,13,NA,once,CASSPQIPGTQYF
NA,TRBV4-1,14,NA,NA,CASSQDTRIYEQYF
TRBJ2-6,TRBV19,15,NA,NA,CASSIQGTGANVLTF
TRBJ2-7,TRBV10-2,15,TRBD1,NA,CASRAYRGSSYEQYF
TRBJ2-3,TRBV6-4,15,NA,NA,CASSAGQRSTDTQYF
TRBJ2-2,TRBV7-9,14,NA,NA,CASSFASEGGELFF
TRBJ2-1,TRBV7-2,15,TRBD2,NA,CASSFEGTSGNEQFF
TRBJ2-6,TRBV7-6,22,TRBD2,NA,CASSLAIRTSGSGFSGANVLTF
TRBJ2-2,TRBV15,15,NA,NA,CATSRGTSLAGELFF
TRBJ2-7,TRBV7-7,13,TRBD1,NA,CASSPDRGYEQYF
TRBJ2-3,TRBV6-5,15,TRBD1,few,CASSWDSPSTDTQYF
TRBJ2-7,TRBV11-2,16,NA,NA,CASTFLRGRTSYEQYF
TRBJ1-4,TRBV6-5,15,TRBD1,NA,CASSSPGTGHEKLFF
TRBJ2-3,TRBV11-2,16,NA,NA,CASSRGSGGSTDTQYF
TRBJ2-2,TRBV30,14,NA,NA,CAWSTPSPAGELFF
TRBJ2-3,TRBV11-1,15,TRBD2,NA,CASRDPGLAGDTQYF
TRBJ2-7,TRBV7-9,16,TRBD1,NA,CASSSIPTGDNNEQYF
TRBJ1-3,TRBV29-1,13,NA,NA,CSAKDNSGNTIYF
TRBJ2-1,TRBV10-1,16,NA,NA,CASSELGRSSYNEQFF
TRBJ2-5,TRBV10-3,14,TRBD1,NA,CAIRAGTGEETQYF
TRBJ1-2,TRBV5-1,15,TRBD1,NA,CASSLEGQALYGYTF
TRBJ1-1,TRBV15,15,NA,few,CATSRGGFLNTEAFF
TRBJ2-7,TRBV4-2,15,NA,NA,CASSQDPASSYEQYF
TRBJ2-5,TRBV20-1,10,NA,few,CSATRETQYF
TRBJ1-1,TRBV30,13,NA,NA,CAWSQGGNTEAFF
TRBJ2-2,TRBV27,14,NA,NA,CASSLSRNTGELFF
TRBJ2-2,TRBV6-6,13,NA,NA,CAIKTRQLGELFF
TRBJ2-2,TRBV5-1,17,TRBD1,once,CASSPVGQGANTGELFF
TRBJ1-3,TRBV28,15,NA,NA,CASSAPRATVGTIYF
TRBJ2-5,TRBV29-1,14,TRBD2,NA,CSALTSGSLETQYF
TRBJ2-7,TRBV11-2,16,NA,NA,CASSLGPPGNSYEQYF
TRBJ2-3,TRBV27,13,NA,NA,CASSLLATDTQYF
TRBJ2-7,TRBV7-2,17,TRBD2,few,CASSLGWRAGASYEQYF
TRBJ1-5,TRBV19,14,NA,NA,CASSAGNRAQPQHF